The TCR beta chain under discussion was sequenced for a study of blood T cells in healthy people across ages. Across the study: Per two T cells, template switching captured roughly one barcoded beta molecule.

With a J-beta primer mix and a sample-barcoded 5' primer, a second PCR ran about 7 to 12 cycles. Every sample produced at least 2.5 million CDR3-containing paired-end reads. Each CDR3 protein is one row after TCRdb ran MiXCR on the 5' RACE reads. The sample yields around 2 million distinct CDR3 sequences, 30% to 40% seen once. After removal of 3 bases from V and 0 bases from J, the junction contained 9 bases not matched to a gene. This CDR3 contains 18 residues. In germline, CDR1 is SGHTA, CDR2 FQGNSA. Ten milliliters of peripheral blood were drawn from each donor. They isolated at least 7 million PBMCs from each sample. This clonotype showed up just a few times.

Sequencing input: blood. The clonotype originates from a human donor in good health. J is TRBJ2-5 and V is TRBV7-2; 11 bases match TRBD2. The CDR3 DNA reads as TGTGCCAGCAGCTTTTCTAGCGGGGGGATCCCTAACCAAGAGACCCAGTACTTC. As protein: CASSFSSGGIPNQETQYF.